The clone carrying this TCR beta chain showed up just a few times. Its antigen is not identified. This specimen belongs to a study of Graves' ophthalmopathy and Graves' hyperthyroidism. Amplification from RNA transcripts yielded the TCR beta CDR3 regions. RT-PCR was first run with HTBI primers, then multiplex PCR in a second round. MiXCR, run by TCRdb on the multiplex PCR reads, gives a single entry per CDR3 protein. Here the sample spans around 1.1 million distinct CDR3 sequences, 35% to 45% being singletons. General study results and limits: Ophthalmopathy could be told apart from stable hyperthyroidism by a 13-signature model (roughly 90% sensitivity, about 80% specificity).

CDR1 and CDR2 (germline): SGHTS, YDEGEE. Trimming left V 4 bases short and J 7 bases short, with 12 bases between. This CDR3 contains 14 residues. The clonotype was recovered from an adult man with Graves' hyperthyroidism. Material for sequencing was peripheral blood or thyroid tissue (not recorded which). The rearrangement links TRBV5-8 to TRBJ1-6; D gene ambiguous. CDR3 region: CASSADVRNSPLHF. CDR3 DNA sequence: TGTGCCAGCAGCGCGGACGTAAGGAATTCACCCCTCCACTTT.